The rows below give T cell receptor beta chains drawn from one sample of a study of CD8 T cells in ankylosing spondylitis. TCRdb used MiXCR to reprocess the 5' RACE reads, holding one entry per CDR3 protein. The data show around 120,000 distinct CDR3 sequences, roughly 15% seen once. Sequencing was performed on blood, either unsorted or a sorted T cell fraction (not recorded which). The source of these receptors is a female donor with ankylosing spondylitis or in good health (not recorded which). Both conserved end residues are part of each CDR3. The D gene is left open where the match is weak. Clone size, where shown, is once, few, many, or a class for clones that have expanded.

cdr3_aa,cdr3_nt,v_call,d_call,j_call,clone_size
CSVEWYGLAGGGYNEQFF,TGCAGCGTTGAATGGTATGGACTAGCGGGAGGTGGCTACAATGAGCAGTTCTTC,TRBV29-1,TRBD2,TRBJ2-1,many
CASSPMPVTGLLTDTQYF,TGCGCCAGCAGCCCGATGCCTGTGACAGGTCTCCTCACAGATACGCAGTATTTT,TRBV5-1,NA,TRBJ2-3,many
CASSLEGRGEPQHF,TGTGCCAGCAGTTTAGAGGGGCGGGGGGAGCCCCAGCATTTT,TRBV12-3/TRBV12-4,NA,TRBJ1-5,NA
CASSLTGSGEIQETQYF,TGTGCCAGCAGCTTAACCGGCAGCGGGGAAATACAAGAGACCCAGTACTTC,TRBV7-3,TRBD2,TRBJ2-5,NA
CASSRIPSGTYNEQFF,TGTGCCAGCAGCCGAATCCCTAGCGGGACCTACAATGAGCAGTTCTTC,TRBV3-1,TRBD2,TRBJ2-1,many
CASSLPAGFGEKLFF,TGTGCCAGCAGCTTGCCGGCCGGGTTTGGGGAAAAACTGTTTTTT,TRBV5-6,NA,TRBJ1-4,NA
CASSLWGGLAGDDTQYF,TGCGCCAGCAGCTTGTGGGGGGGACTAGCGGGAGACGATACGCAGTATTTT,TRBV5-1,TRBD2,TRBJ2-3,NA
CASSLGLAGGGEQYF,TGTGCCAGCAGCTTAGGACTAGCGGGAGGTGGCGAGCAGTACTTC,TRBV11-2,TRBD2,TRBJ2-7,NA
CASSLSGLYTGELFF,TGTGCCAGCAGTTTATCTGGCCTGTACACCGGGGAGCTGTTTTTT,TRBV12-3/TRBV12-4,NA,TRBJ2-2,few
CSVKTGGAGEQYF,TGCAGCGTGAAGACAGGGGGGGCGGGAGAGCAGTACTTC,TRBV29-1,TRBD1,TRBJ2-7,NA
CASSPGLAAFF,TGTGCCAGCTCACCAGGGTTGGCAGCTTTCTTT,TRBV18,NA,TRBJ1-1,few
CASSLTGLANEQFF,TGCGCCAGCAGCTTGACCGGACTAGCGAATGAGCAGTTCTTC,TRBV5-1,TRBD2,TRBJ2-1,few
CASSLDSPLHF,TGTGCCAGCAGCTTAGATTCACCCCTCCACTTT,TRBV7-9,NA,TRBJ1-6,NA
CASSPDPGGSTEAFF,TGTGCCAGCTCACCCGACCCGGGAGGATCGACTGAAGCTTTCTTT,TRBV18,NA,TRBJ1-1,NA
CASSHSDSGNTIYF,TGTGCCAGCAGCCACAGCGACTCTGGAAACACCATATATTTT,TRBV7-9,NA,TRBJ1-3,few
CASSKPGPNSPLHF,TGTGCCAGCAGTAAACCGGGACCCAATTCACCCCTCCACTTT,TRBV12-3/TRBV12-4,NA,TRBJ1-6,many
CASSLGLAGGINNEQFF,TGTGCCAGCAGCTTAGGTCTAGCGGGGGGGATCAACAATGAGCAGTTCTTC,TRBV11-2,TRBD2,TRBJ2-1,NA
CASSPPREETQYF,TGTGCCAGCTCACCACCCAGGGAGGAGACCCAGTACTTC,TRBV18,NA,TRBJ2-5,NA
CAISESPGAKNIQYF,TGTGCCATCAGTGAGTCGCCGGGGGCCAAAAACATTCAGTACTTC,TRBV10-3,NA,TRBJ2-4,NA
CASSRDPNTEAFF,TGTGCCAGCAGCCGGGACCCGAACACTGAAGCTTTCTTT,TRBV5-5,NA,TRBJ1-1,many
CASSHDGGHSGNTIYF,TGTGCCAGCAGCCACGACGGGGGGCACTCTGGAAACACCATATATTTT,TRBV7-2,NA,TRBJ1-3,many
CASSYTGGETEAFF,TGCGCCAGCAGCTATACAGGGGGCGAAACTGAAGCTTTCTTT,TRBV5-1,TRBD1,TRBJ1-1,many
CAWSDGSYNEQFF,TGTGCCTGGAGTGACGGATCCTACAATGAGCAGTTCTTC,TRBV30,NA,TRBJ2-1,NA
CASSLPTGSEQFF,TGCGCCAGCAGCCTTCCAACAGGGAGTGAGCAGTTCTTC,TRBV5-1,NA,TRBJ2-1,many
CASSGSFGGGADTQYF,TGTGCCAGCAGCGGGTCGTTCGGCGGCGGGGCAGATACGCAGTATTTT,TRBV5-6,NA,TRBJ2-3,few
CASSYGTGRNTEAFF,TGCGCCAGCAGCTACGGGACAGGGCGCAACACTGAAGCTTTCTTT,TRBV5-1,TRBD1,TRBJ1-1,many
CASSPSLGEAFF,TGTGCCAGCAGCCCCTCCTTGGGTGAAGCTTTCTTT,TRBV7-9,NA,TRBJ1-1,NA
CASSLTSEQPQHF,TGTGCCAGCAGCTTAACGTCGGAGCAGCCCCAGCATTTT,TRBV7-2,NA,TRBJ1-5,few
CASSSGTGSQPQHF,TGTGCCAGCAGTTCCGGGACAGGGAGCCAGCCCCAGCATTTT,TRBV12-3/TRBV12-4,TRBD1,TRBJ1-5,many
CASSQAGLASNEQFF,TGTGCCAGCAGCCAAGCTGGACTAGCGAGCAATGAGCAGTTCTTC,TRBV14,TRBD2,TRBJ2-1,NA
CASSRDTFFYGYTF,TGTGCCAGCAGTAGGGACACATTTTTCTATGGCTACACCTTC,TRBV12-3/TRBV12-4,NA,TRBJ1-2,many
CASSQGISSGNTIYF,TGCGCCAGCAGCCAAGGGATTAGCTCTGGAAACACCATATATTTT,TRBV4-1,NA,TRBJ1-3,NA
CASSKAHGRDEQFF,TGTGCCAGCAGCAAAGCGCACGGTAGGGATGAGCAGTTCTTC,TRBV21-1,NA,TRBJ2-1,few
CASSLVPRSLLNSADSNQPQHF,TGCGCCAGCAGCTTGGTCCCCCGATCCCTTTTGAATTCGGCGGATAGCAATCAGCCCCAGCATTTT,TRBV5-1,NA,TRBJ1-5,once
CASSLERQKNTEAFF,TGTGCCAGCAGTTTAGAGCGGCAGAAGAACACTGAAGCTTTCTTT,TRBV12-3/TRBV12-4,NA,TRBJ1-1,NA
CASSPGTGGRYEQYF,TGTGCCAGCAGCCCCGGGACAGGGGGCCGGTACGAGCAGTACTTC,TRBV7-9,TRBD1,TRBJ2-7,NA
CASSPHGGMNYGYTF,TGTGCCAGCAGTCCACACGGGGGAATGAACTATGGCTACACCTTC,TRBV12-3/TRBV12-4,NA,TRBJ1-2,NA
CASSPRTGAYEQYF,TGTGCCAGCAGCCCGAGGACAGGCGCCTACGAGCAGTACTTC,TRBV7-2,TRBD1,TRBJ2-7,NA
CASSRARDGYEQYF,TGTGCCAGTAGTAGGGCGCGGGATGGCTACGAGCAGTACTTC,TRBV19,NA,TRBJ2-7,NA
CASSLNSGTGSGGANVLTF,TGTGCCAGCTCGCTGAACTCCGGGACAGGGTCTGGTGGGGCCAACGTCCTGACTTTC,TRBV18,TRBD1,TRBJ2-6,NA
CASSNQDWNGYTF,TGTGCCAGCAGTAATCAGGACTGGAATGGCTACACCTTC,TRBV12-3/TRBV12-4,NA,TRBJ1-2,many
CASSSEKVGQFF,TGTGCCAGCAGTTCCGAGAAAGTAGGGCAGTTCTTC,TRBV28,NA,TRBJ2-1,NA
CASSPRDSRSYEQYF,TGTGCCAGCAGCCCTAGGGACTCCCGCTCCTACGAGCAGTACTTC,TRBV7-8,NA,TRBJ2-7,few
CASSLSGVGEKLFF,TGTGCCAGCAGCTTATCCGGGGTGGGGGAAAAACTGTTTTTT,TRBV7-2,NA,TRBJ1-4,NA
CASKTADSPLHF,TGTGCCAGCAAGACAGCAGATTCACCCCTCCACTTT,TRBV6-5,NA,TRBJ1-6,NA
CVSSVSGTRGGRPEAFF,TGTGTCAGCAGCGTCTCCGGGACAAGGGGTGGCAGACCTGAAGCTTTCTTT,TRBV7-9,NA,TRBJ1-1,NA
CASSRFSGGELFF,TGTGCCAGCAGTAGATTCTCGGGGGGGGAGCTGTTTTTT,TRBV27,NA,TRBJ2-2,NA
CASSPDGHSNQPQHF,TGCGCCAGCAGCCCTGACGGACATAGCAATCAGCCCCAGCATTTT,TRBV5-1,NA,TRBJ1-5,NA
CSVEVVASEQFF,TGCAGCGTTGAAGTTGTGGCAAGTGAGCAGTTCTTC,TRBV29-1,NA,TRBJ2-1,many
CASSQGGYQPQHF,TGTGCCAGCAGCCAAGGGGGGTATCAGCCCCAGCATTTT,TRBV12-3/TRBV12-4,NA,TRBJ1-5,many
CSVREGTNTNQPQHF,TGCAGCGTGAGAGAGGGGACAAATACTAATCAGCCCCAGCATTTT,TRBV29-1,NA,TRBJ1-5,NA
CAISDSAGTGELFF,TGTGCCATCAGTGACAGCGCGGGGACCGGGGAGCTGTTTTTT,TRBV10-3,NA,TRBJ2-2,NA
CASSLYRGGTDTQYF,TGTGCCAGCAGCTTGTACAGGGGGGGCACAGATACGCAGTATTTT,TRBV7-9,TRBD1,TRBJ2-3,NA
CASSLGTNTGELFF,TGTGCCAGCAGTCTTGGGACAAACACCGGGGAGCTGTTTTTT,TRBV12-3/TRBV12-4,NA,TRBJ2-2,few
CASSVGLLYNSPLHF,TGTGCCAGCAGCGTGGGACTGTTGTATAATTCACCCCTCCACTTT,TRBV25-1,NA,TRBJ1-6,few
CASSPTTGFGDSNQPQHF,TGCGCCAGCAGCCCGACTACAGGGTTCGGAGATAGCAATCAGCCCCAGCATTTT,TRBV5-1,NA,TRBJ1-5,NA
CASSDTLDRDPYGYTF,TGTGCCAGCAGCGATACGCTGGACAGGGATCCCTATGGCTACACCTTC,TRBV12-3/TRBV12-4,TRBD1,TRBJ1-2,many
CASTGSGELFF,TGTGCCAGTACAGGTTCCGGGGAGCTGTTTTTT,TRBV2,NA,TRBJ2-2,many